This is a list of T cell receptor beta chains from one sample in a study of cytomegalovirus exposure and HLA in healthy donors. The repertoire was sequenced with immunoSEQ multiplex PCR; TCRdb's copy has only in-frame clones and lacks some. This table holds 100,000 or so clones, approximately 80% found once. Material: PBMCs. These receptors originate from a woman between 40 and 55 years old in good health and CMV-seropositive. CDR3s include the opening cysteine and the closing phenylalanine or tryptophan. The D gene is left open where the match is weak. Only some rows state a clone size, as once, few, many or a class for expanded clones.

abundance: NA
j_gene: TRBJ1-5
d_gene: TRBD1
v_gene: TRBV19
CDR3nt: TGTGCCAGTAGTATCGCTCAGGGGGCAGGTCAGCCCCAGCATTTT
CDR3aa: CASSIAQGAGQPQHF

abundance: NA
j_gene: TRBJ1-1
d_gene: TRBD1
v_gene: TRBV9
CDR3nt: TGTGCCAGCAGCGAGGCCCAAACAGGGGGCGATGGTAGGGCTTTCTTT
CDR3aa: CASSEAQTGGDGRAFF

abundance: NA
j_gene: TRBJ1-2
d_gene: TRBD1
v_gene: TRBV5-6
CDR3nt: TGTGCCAGCAGCTTTGGGACAGGTATTAACTATGGCTACACCTTC
CDR3aa: CASSFGTGINYGYTF

abundance: few
j_gene: TRBJ2-7
d_gene: NA
v_gene: TRBV21-1
CDR3nt: TGTGCCAGCAGCAAATTGACAGGGTGTTATCGGGAGCAGTACTTC
CDR3aa: CASSKLTGCYREQYF

abundance: NA
j_gene: TRBJ1-2
d_gene: TRBD1
v_gene: TRBV5-4
CDR3nt: TGTGCCAGCAGCTTAGGACAGGGTGGAGGGCCTAACTATGGCTACACCTTC
CDR3aa: CASSLGQGGGPNYGYTF

abundance: few
j_gene: TRBJ2-7
d_gene: TRBD1
v_gene: TRBV6-5
CDR3nt: TGTGCCAGCAGTACCCTGACAGGGGCGGGCGAGCAGTACTTC
CDR3aa: CASSTLTGAGEQYF

abundance: NA
j_gene: TRBJ1-2
d_gene: NA
v_gene: TRBV6-1
CDR3nt: TGTGCCAGCACTGTATCCGGGGGATATGGCTACACCTTC
CDR3aa: CASTVSGGYGYTF

abundance: NA
j_gene: TRBJ2-1
d_gene: TRBD2
v_gene: TRBV9
CDR3nt: TGTGCCAGCAGCGATACTAGCGGGGGGCCCAATGAGCAGTTCTTC
CDR3aa: CASSDTSGGPNEQFF

abundance: once
j_gene: TRBJ1-1
d_gene: NA
v_gene: TRBV7-9
CDR3nt: TGTGCCAGCAGCTTAGCTGGGAGTGAAGCTTTCTTT
CDR3aa: CASSLAGSEAFF

abundance: NA
j_gene: TRBJ1-1
d_gene: NA
v_gene: TRBV5-1
CDR3nt: TGCGCCAGCAGCTTCGGCGGGGGCGTCGTCCACACTGAAGCTTTCTTT
CDR3aa: CASSFGGGVVHTEAFF

abundance: NA
j_gene: TRBJ1-5
d_gene: TRBD1
v_gene: TRBV6-5
CDR3nt: TGTGCCAGCAGTCTCGGGACAGGCAATCAGCCCCAGCATTTT
CDR3aa: CASSLGTGNQPQHF

abundance: NA
j_gene: TRBJ1-1
d_gene: NA
v_gene: TRBV9
CDR3nt: TGTGCCAGCAGCAACACGAGGGAAGGGCTGAACACTGAAGCTTTCTTT
CDR3aa: CASSNTREGLNTEAFF

abundance: once
j_gene: TRBJ1-5
d_gene: TRBD1
v_gene: TRBV7-2
CDR3nt: TGTGCCAGCAGCACCCAGGGACAGCTTAGCAATCAGCCCCAGCATTTT
CDR3aa: CASSTQGQLSNQPQHF

abundance: few
j_gene: TRBJ1-1
d_gene: NA
v_gene: TRBV5-1
CDR3nt: TGCGCCAGCAGCTTGTCGGCAGCCGCTTTAGAGGGTGAAGCTTTCTTT
CDR3aa: CASSLSAAALEGEAFF

abundance: few
j_gene: TRBJ1-2
d_gene: NA
v_gene: TRBV5-4
CDR3nt: TGTGCCAGCAGCCCCGACAGAAACTATGGCTACACCTTC
CDR3aa: CASSPDRNYGYTF

abundance: NA
j_gene: TRBJ1-2
d_gene: NA
v_gene: TRBV30
CDR3nt: TGTGCCTGGAGTCTGCAGGGCCCCTTCTATGGCTACACCTTC
CDR3aa: CAWSLQGPFYGYTF

abundance: NA
j_gene: TRBJ1-5
d_gene: TRBD1
v_gene: TRBV6-5
CDR3nt: TGTGCCAGCAGTTACTCCCGGGACAGGGGGAATCAGCCCCAGCATTTT
CDR3aa: CASSYSRDRGNQPQHF

abundance: few
j_gene: TRBJ2-6
d_gene: NA
v_gene: TRBV9
CDR3nt: TGTGCCAGCAGCGTCCCCCAGCAGGGGTATAACTCTGGGGCCAACGTCCTGACTTTC
CDR3aa: CASSVPQQGYNSGANVLTF

abundance: NA
j_gene: TRBJ2-5
d_gene: TRBD2
v_gene: TRBV5-5
CDR3nt: TGTGCCAGCAGCCAGACTAGCGGGGGGCAAGAGACCCAGTACTTC
CDR3aa: CASSQTSGGQETQYF

abundance: NA
j_gene: TRBJ1-6
d_gene: TRBD1
v_gene: TRBV30
CDR3nt: TGTGCCTGGAGACGACAGGGGGATTCACCCCTCCACTTT
CDR3aa: CAWRRQGDSPLHF

abundance: NA
j_gene: TRBJ2-2
d_gene: NA
v_gene: TRBV19
CDR3nt: TGTGCCAGTAGTTTCCGGGACACAGCGAACACCGGGGAGCTGTTTTTT
CDR3aa: CASSFRDTANTGELFF

abundance: NA
j_gene: TRBJ2-1
d_gene: NA
v_gene: TRBV6-5
CDR3nt: TGTGCCAGCAGAAGGGACGGGGGTAGGAGTGAGCAGTTCTTC
CDR3aa: CASRRDGGRSEQFF

abundance: NA
j_gene: TRBJ1-3
d_gene: NA
v_gene: TRBV2
CDR3nt: TGTGCCAGCAGTGTTTCCAGGACACCCTCTGGAAACACCATATATTTT
CDR3aa: CASSVSRTPSGNTIYF

abundance: NA
j_gene: TRBJ2-5
d_gene: NA
v_gene: TRBV5-1
CDR3nt: TGCGCCAGCAGCTTTCCAGGGCTCCAAGAGACCCAGTACTTC
CDR3aa: CASSFPGLQETQYF

abundance: NA
j_gene: TRBJ2-4
d_gene: NA
v_gene: TRBV7-2
CDR3nt: TGTGCCAGCAGCCGGACAGAAGCCAAAAACATTCAGTACTTC
CDR3aa: CASSRTEAKNIQYF

abundance: NA
j_gene: TRBJ2-5
d_gene: NA
v_gene: TRBV4-1
CDR3nt: TGCGCCAGCAGCCGCGGATTTCAGACAGACATCAACCAAGAGACCCAGTACTTC
CDR3aa: CASSRGFQTDINQETQYF

abundance: NA
j_gene: TRBJ1-1
d_gene: NA
v_gene: TRBV7-3
CDR3nt: TGTGCCAGCAGCTCCACCAGAGTAGGTGTGCGGGGGAGCACTGAAGCTTTCTTT
CDR3aa: CASSSTRVGVRGSTEAFF

abundance: NA
j_gene: TRBJ2-5
d_gene: NA
v_gene: TRBV5-4
CDR3nt: TGTGCCAGCAGCTTCCACGGGCGGGATGAGACCCAGTACTTC
CDR3aa: CASSFHGRDETQYF

abundance: NA
j_gene: TRBJ2-2
d_gene: TRBD1
v_gene: TRBV5-4
CDR3nt: TGTGCCAGCAGCTTGCCTGGGACAGTAGCCGGGGAGCTGTTTTTT
CDR3aa: CASSLPGTVAGELFF

abundance: NA
j_gene: TRBJ2-5
d_gene: TRBD1
v_gene: TRBV18
CDR3nt: TGTGCCAGCTCACTGGCCGGGACAGGGAAAGAGACCCAGTACTTC
CDR3aa: CASSLAGTGKETQYF

abundance: NA
j_gene: TRBJ1-1
d_gene: NA
v_gene: TRBV6-6
CDR3nt: TGTGCCAGCATACCCATGGGCTTACCTCTCACTGAAGCTTTCTTT
CDR3aa: CASIPMGLPLTEAFF

abundance: NA
j_gene: TRBJ1-2
d_gene: TRBD1
v_gene: TRBV10-3
CDR3nt: TGTGCCATCAGTGGACAGGGGGCGTCGATTACTAACTATGGCTACACCTTC
CDR3aa: CAISGQGASITNYGYTF

abundance: once
j_gene: TRBJ2-7
d_gene: TRBD1
v_gene: TRBV13
CDR3nt: TGTGCCAGCAGCTCCCGGACAGGGAACTACGAGCAGTACTTC
CDR3aa: CASSSRTGNYEQYF

abundance: NA
j_gene: TRBJ2-3
d_gene: TRBD2
v_gene: TRBV5-1
CDR3nt: TGCGCCAGCAGCTCTAGCGGGGGGTCCACAGATACGCAGTATTTT
CDR3aa: CASSSSGGSTDTQYF

abundance: few
j_gene: TRBJ2-7
d_gene: NA
v_gene: TRBV19
CDR3nt: TGTGCCAGTAGTTTCCTCGGGGGCGAGCAGTACTTC
CDR3aa: CASSFLGGEQYF

abundance: NA
j_gene: TRBJ1-2
d_gene: NA
v_gene: TRBV9
CDR3nt: TGTGCCAGCAGCGTAGAGTTCGGGGATGGCTACACCTTC
CDR3aa: CASSVEFGDGYTF

abundance: NA
j_gene: TRBJ2-7
d_gene: TRBD2
v_gene: TRBV18
CDR3nt: TGTGCCAGCTCACCACTAGCGGGGGGCGGGCACGAGCAGTACTTC
CDR3aa: CASSPLAGGGHEQYF

abundance: few
j_gene: TRBJ1-4
d_gene: TRBD1
v_gene: TRBV6-6
CDR3nt: TGTGCCAGCAGACCCCCCCGACAGGGACGAGGTGAAAAACTGTTTTTT
CDR3aa: CASRPPRQGRGEKLFF

abundance: NA
j_gene: TRBJ1-6
d_gene: NA
v_gene: TRBV19
CDR3nt: TGTGCCAGTAGTATTTATACCGGTTCACCCCTCCACTTT
CDR3aa: CASSIYTGSPLHF

abundance: once
j_gene: TRBJ1-2
d_gene: TRBD1
v_gene: TRBV5-6
CDR3nt: TGTGCCAGCAGCTTGTTTTTCCAGGGGGGCAACTATGGCTACACCTTC
CDR3aa: CASSLFFQGGNYGYTF

abundance: NA
j_gene: TRBJ1-1
d_gene: TRBD1
v_gene: TRBV4-1
CDR3nt: TGCGCCAGCAGCCCCGAGGACAGGGTCTTCTCTGAAGCTTTCTTT
CDR3aa: CASSPEDRVFSEAFF

abundance: NA
j_gene: TRBJ1-1
d_gene: TRBD1
v_gene: TRBV18
CDR3nt: TGTGCCAGCTCATCGGACAGGGACACTGAAGCTTTCTTT
CDR3aa: CASSSDRDTEAFF

abundance: NA
j_gene: TRBJ1-2
d_gene: TRBD1
v_gene: TRBV30
CDR3nt: TGTGCCTGGAGACTACAGGGGAACTATGGCTACACCTTC
CDR3aa: CAWRLQGNYGYTF

abundance: NA
j_gene: TRBJ2-7
d_gene: NA
v_gene: TRBV20-1
CDR3nt: TGCAGTGCTCGGGATGGCTACGAGCAGTACTTC
CDR3aa: CSARDGYEQYF

abundance: NA
j_gene: TRBJ2-3
d_gene: NA
v_gene: TRBV9
CDR3nt: TGTGCCAGCAGCGTAGGGCTGGTCATCACAGATACGCAGTATTTT
CDR3aa: CASSVGLVITDTQYF

abundance: NA
j_gene: TRBJ1-6
d_gene: TRBD1
v_gene: TRBV5-6
CDR3nt: TGTGCCAGCAGCAAGGCCAGGGGGCGCTCCTATAATTCACCCCTCCACTTT
CDR3aa: CASSKARGRSYNSPLHF

abundance: NA
j_gene: TRBJ2-7
d_gene: TRBD2
v_gene: TRBV6-1
CDR3nt: TGTGCCAGCAGTGAAGTGGGACTATCCTACGAGCAGTACTTC
CDR3aa: CASSEVGLSYEQYF

abundance: NA
j_gene: TRBJ2-1
d_gene: TRBD2
v_gene: TRBV5-1
CDR3nt: TGCGCCAGCAGCTTGTCCCCCCCTGGCGGGGGACGTAATGAGCAGTTCTTC
CDR3aa: CASSLSPPGGGRNEQFF

abundance: NA
j_gene: TRBJ2-7
d_gene: NA
v_gene: TRBV2
CDR3nt: TGTGCCAGCAGGGAGGAGTCCTACGAGCAGTACTTC
CDR3aa: CASREESYEQYF

abundance: NA
j_gene: TRBJ2-4
d_gene: NA
v_gene: TRBV10-1
CDR3nt: TGCGCCAGCAGTGACCTCTTTTCAGCCAAAAACATTCAGTACTTC
CDR3aa: CASSDLFSAKNIQYF

abundance: NA
j_gene: TRBJ2-5
d_gene: TRBD2
v_gene: TRBV7-2
CDR3nt: TGTGCCATCCGCGAGGGAGGGCTGATTGGGACCCAGTACTTC
CDR3aa: CAIREGGLIGTQYF

abundance: NA
j_gene: TRBJ1-6
d_gene: NA
v_gene: TRBV5-1
CDR3nt: TGCGCCAGCAGCTTGGAGGCCAGGGTGTCCAATTCACCCCTCCACTTT
CDR3aa: CASSLEARVSNSPLHF

abundance: NA
j_gene: TRBJ1-2
d_gene: NA
v_gene: TRBV6-1
CDR3nt: TGTGCCAGCAGTGTAAAAAAGGACAGCCTGGGCTACACCTTC
CDR3aa: CASSVKKDSLGYTF

abundance: NA
j_gene: TRBJ2-7
d_gene: TRBD2
v_gene: TRBV2
CDR3nt: TGTGCCAGCAGTGATTGGACTAGCGGTTCCTACGAGCAGTACTTC
CDR3aa: CASSDWTSGSYEQYF

abundance: NA
j_gene: TRBJ2-6
d_gene: NA
v_gene: TRBV2
CDR3nt: TGTGCCAGCAGTGAAGCGGGGGGTGGGGCCAACGTCCTGACTTTC
CDR3aa: CASSEAGGGANVLTF